These 26 T cell receptor beta chains were all obtained from the same sample, sequenced in a study of metastatic and nonmetastatic thyroid tumors. Through MiXCR, TCRdb re-clonotyped the PCR reads. The data show 23,000 or so clones, more than 15% seen once. All patients reached thyroid surgery having received no treatment beforehand. Source material: blood. The source of these receptors is a male donor with papillary thyroid cancer or a benign thyroid nodule (not recorded which). Some clones in this sample may be carry-over from other donors' samples.

This clone was counted a single time. Compared with germline, one end of the junction differs, possibly owing to a read error. The V call is TRBV2, the J call TRBJ2-3, with 9 bases matching TRBD1. The CDR3 contains 17 residues. CDR1 and CDR2 (germline): SNHLY, FYNNEI. This CDR3 reads CTSSRDRVWVHTDTQYF. As DNA, the CDR3 is TGTACCAGCAGCCGGGACAGGGTTTGGGTCCACACAGATACGCAGTATTTT.

This clone was seen ten or more times. This may stem from a read error, because a much larger clone lies one nucleotide away. The identical CDR3 is also encoded by other nucleotide sequences in the sample. The J gene is TRBJ2-5, the V gene TRBV6-1; perhaps TRBD2 as D (5 bases). Germline loops: CDR1 MNHNS, CDR2 SASEGT. The germline V and J ends were trimmed by 3 bases and 4 bases, with 12 bases remaining between them. The CDR3 sequence is 14 residues long. CDR3 loop: CASSDSTSLETQYF. CDR3 in DNA: TGTGCCAGCAGTGATTCAACTAGTCTAGAGACCCAGTACTTC.

Details on this clone: Germline and junction disagree at one end, which may indicate a read error. The chain links TRBV12-3 or TRBV12-4 to TRBJ2-7; D is unresolved. CDR3 length: 14 amino acids. CDR3 DNA: TGTGCCAGCAGCTTAGAGACGACAACCTACGAGCAGTACTTC. As protein: CASSLETTTYEQYF.

This clone was found once. The J gene is TRBJ1-5, the V gene TRBV30, with TRBD1 matching 9 bases. Germline V CDR1 and CDR2: GTSNPN, SVGIG (reference sequence). CDR3 size: 12 residues. The V and J ends lost 5 bases and 6 bases, in that order; junction bases with no gene match: 2. CDR3 amino acids: CAWATGGQPQHF. The CDR3 DNA reads TGTGCCTGGGCGACAGGGGGTCAGCCCCAGCATTTT. The whole variable domain, filled in from reference TRBV30 and TRBJ1-5, reads SQTIHQWPATLVQPVGSPLSLECTVEGTSNPNLYWYRQAAGRGLQLLFYSVGIGQISSEVPQNLSASRPQDRQFILSSKKLLLSDSGFYLCAWATGGQPQHFGDGTRLSIL.

This clone was seen ten or more times. V usage is TRBV7-6 and J usage is TRBJ1-1; D unresolved. The CDR3 is 14 residues long. The V end lost 5 bases, the J end lost 1 base, and 11 bases lay between the germline ends. Germline V gene sequence: CDR1 SGHVS, CDR2 FNYEAQ. The CDR3, as DNA: TGTGCCAGCAGCCCCCGGACCGGGAACACTGAAGCTTTCTTT. This encodes CASSPRTGNTEAFF.

The V call is TRBV2, the J call TRBJ1-3; 9 positions match TRBD1. Trimming removed 5 bases from V and 2 bases from J; junction bases left unmatched: 4. Germline loops: CDR1 SNHLY, CDR2 FYNNEI. The CDR3 spans 15 residues. The CDR3 is CASSPRDRAGNTIYF. CDR3 coding DNA: TGTGCCAGCAGTCCCCGGGACAGGGCTGGAAACACCATATATTTT.

This clone was counted only a few times. Relative to the germline gene, one junction end is altered; a read error may explain this. The chain recombines TRBV28 with TRBJ2-5; D possibly uses TRBD1 or TRBD2 (6 bases each). CDR3 size: 15 residues. CDR1 and CDR2 from the germline V gene are MDHEN and SYDVKM. CDR3 DNA: TGTGCCAGCGGTTTACGGAGGGACATGCAAGAGACCCAGTACTTC. It codes for CASGLRRDMQETQYF.

The V gene is TRBV2, the J gene TRBJ2-3; 11 bases match TRBD2. Germline-derived CDR1 and CDR2 are SNHLY and FYNNEI. CDR3 length: 18 amino acids. The V gene end was trimmed by 7 bases and the J gene end by 2 bases; junction bases not matched to a gene: 14. The DNA of the CDR3 is TGTGCCAGCAACGACGGGACTAGCGGAACAAGCCACACAGATACGCAGTATTTT. This codes for CASNDGTSGTSHTDTQYF.

This sequence joins TRBV20-1 and TRBJ1-2, with a tentative D call TRBD1 (5 bases). The CDR3 sequence is 13 residues long. V lost 4 bases, J lost 0 bases, and 9 bases lay in between. Germline lookup yields CDR1 DFQATT and CDR2 SNEGSKA (reference sequence). CDR3 amino acids: CSATTGTNYGYTF. The CDR3 coding sequence is TGCAGTGCTACAACAGGAACTAACTATGGCTACACCTTC.

Ten or more counts support this clone. The V call is TRBV20-1, the J call TRBJ2-1, with D possibly TRBD2 on 5 matching bases. The CDR3 is 14 residues long. Germline CDR1 DFQATT, CDR2 SNEGSKA (reference sequence). V dropped 6 bases and J dropped 0 bases, with 12 bases sitting between them. CDR3: CSARPRGSYNEQFF. In DNA, the CDR3 is TGCAGTGCACGGCCACGGGGCTCCTACAATGAGCAGTTCTTC.

This clone was detected ten times or more. This chain uses TRBV29-1 with TRBJ2-3; 11 bases map to TRBD1. CDR1 and CDR2 (germline): SQVTM, ANQGSEA. With V trimmed by 6 bases and J by 5 bases, 7 bases remained unmatched. The CDR3 is 14 residues long. CDR3 amino acids: CSVLRTGGEDTQYF. The CDR3, as DNA: TGCAGCGTCCTTAGGACAGGGGGCGAAGATACGCAGTATTTT.

This clone was seen only a few times. CDR3 DNA sequence: TGTGCCAGCATTTTTTGGCAGGGAGGTAATCAGCCCCAGCATTTT. It is translated as CASIFWQGGNQPQHF. The J gene is TRBJ1-5, the V gene TRBV28, with D perhaps matching TRBD1 (5 bases). The V end was cut by 7 bases, the J end by 4 bases, with 17 bases between. This CDR3 region has 15 residues. Germline V gene data show CDR1 as MDHEN and CDR2 as SYDVKM. Full variable domain (rest looked up from reference TRBV28 and TRBJ1-5): DVKVTQSSRYLVKRTGEKVFLECVQDMDHENMFWYRQDPGLGLRLIYFSYDVKMKEKGDIPEGYSVSREKKERFSLILESASTNQTSMYLCASIFWQGGNQPQHFGDGTRLSIL.

This clone was counted many times. The chain has TRBV5-4 and TRBJ1-2, with 8 bases lining up with TRBD1. This CDR3 is built from 15 residues. CDR1 and CDR2 (germline): SGHNT, YYREEE (reference sequence). V was clipped by 3 bases and J by 7 bases; unmatched bases: 11. The CDR3 reads CASSSFKTGEIGYTF. The CDR3 bases are TGTGCCAGCAGCTCGTTCAAGACAGGGGAGATTGGCTACACCTTC.

This clone counts as medium-sized (0.01 to 0.1%). V is TRBV28 and J is TRBJ1-2; tentatively, D is TRBD1 (6 bases). Trimming removed 6 bases from V and 4 bases from J, with 12 bases in between. Germline V gives CDR1 MDHEN, CDR2 SYDVKM. CDR3 length equals 13 residues. CDR3 DNA sequence: TGTGCCAGCAGGGGGGACACCCTCTATGGCTACACCTTC. It codes for CASRGDTLYGYTF.

This clone was observed at least ten times. Additional DNA sequences in this sample encode the identical CDR3. The V call is TRBV5-1, the J call TRBJ2-1, with 10 positions matching TRBD2. Trimming took 7 bases from V and 0 from J; bases not matched to a gene: 7. In germline, CDR1 is SGHRS, CDR2 YFSETQ. The CDR3 extends over 16 amino acids. The chain's CDR3 is CASSSPSGSSYNEQFF. DNA of the CDR3: TGCGCCAGCTCCTCCCCTAGCGGGAGCTCCTACAATGAGCAGTTCTTC.

This clone is medium-sized in the sample. J is TRBJ2-2 and V is TRBV28, with TRBD2 matching over 10 bases. CDR1 and CDR2 (germline): MDHEN, SYDVKM. V trimming: 5 bases; J trimming: 3 bases; junction bases outside the gene matches: 6. This CDR3 spans 16 amino acids. This CDR3 is CASSTGTSEYTGELFF. In nucleotides, the CDR3 is TGTGCCAGCAGTACCGGGACTAGCGAGTACACCGGGGAGCTGTTTTTT.

This clone qualifies as medium-sized. CDR3 in amino acids: CASILAGSYEQYF. In DNA form, the CDR3 reads TGTGCCAGCATACTAGCGGGCTCCTACGAGCAGTACTTC. This sequence joins TRBV2 and TRBJ2-7, with 9 bases identical to TRBD2. This CDR3 region has 13 residues. V shed 7 bases and J 0 bases; nucleotides not matched to a gene: 1. Germline V gene sequence: CDR1 SNHLY, CDR2 FYNNEI.

The CDR3 is CASSRGTAPGDGYTF. As DNA, the CDR3 is TGTGCCAGCAGTAGGGGGACAGCCCCTGGGGATGGCTACACCTTC. V usage is TRBV27 and J usage is TRBJ1-2; 7 nucleotides agree with TRBD1. V lost 5 bases and J lost 6; bases outside the gene matches: 12. Germline CDR1 reads MNHEY; CDR2 reads SMNVEV (reference sequence). CDR3 length: 15 amino acids.

Worth noting for this clone: Relative to the germline gene, one junction end is altered; a read error may explain this. The chain couples TRBV11-2 to TRBJ1-3; D not certain. CDR3 length equals 14 residues. From germline, CDR1 is SGHAT and CDR2 FQNNGV. CDR3 protein: CASSPHVSGNTICF. The CDR3 DNA is TGTGCCAGCAGCCCCCACGTTTCTGGAAACACCATATGTTTT.

This clone occurred many times. The chain links TRBV20-1 to TRBJ1-1; D is possibly TRBD1 (5 bases). CDR1 is DFQATT and CDR2 is SNEGSKA in the germline V gene (reference sequence). The ends were cut back, 2 bases at V and 3 bases at J, with 22 bases in the middle. The CDR3 spans 17 residues. As DNA, the CDR3 is TGCAGTGCTAGACCTAGACAGATCCACCCTGGGGACACTGAAGCTTTCTTT. Translated: CSARPRQIHPGDTEAFF.

This clone was picked up many times. This chain links TRBV24-1 with TRBJ2-4, with D possibly being TRBD1 (6 bases). Per the germline V gene, CDR1 is KGHDR and CDR2 is SFDVKD. Trimming stripped 4 bases from V and 2 bases from J, with 11 bases between. The CDR3 covers 15 residues. The CDR3 nucleotides read TGTGCCACCAGTGACGCGGACAGCACCAAAAACATTCAGTACTTC. The encoded protein is CATSDADSTKNIQYF.

This clone was picked up a small number of times. One junction end disagrees with the germline gene, perhaps due to a read error. The gene calls are TRBV12-3 or TRBV12-4 and TRBJ2-3; D not certain. The CDR3 loop spans 12 amino acids. CDR3 bases: TGTGACAGCACCCCAGGCACAGATACGCAGTATTTT. This sequence encodes CDSTPGTDTQYF.

This clone has only a few counts. One end of the junction varies from germline; a read error may be responsible. The chain joins TRBV10-3 to TRBJ2-2; D gene uncertain. Germline CDR1 ENHRY, CDR2 SYGVKD. The CDR3 contains 13 residues. CDR3 amino acids: CAARSTNTVELLF. The DNA for the CDR3 is TGTGCCGCCCGAAGCACGAACACCGTGGAGCTGCTTTTT.

This rearrangement joins TRBV5-1 to TRBJ2-2; D call uncertain. This CDR3 is built from 13 residues. Germline lookup yields CDR1 SGHRS and CDR2 YFSETQ. The ends were cut back, 0 bases at V and 3 bases at J, with 3 bases in the middle. In DNA form, the CDR3 reads TGCGCCAGCAGCTTGGAGTACACCGGGGAGCTGTTTTTT. It encodes CASSLEYTGELFF.

This clone is deemed medium-sized (0.01 to 0.1%). The V call is TRBV24-1, the J call TRBJ2-1; D may be TRBD1 (5 bases). Germline V gene lookup returns CDR1 KGHDR and CDR2 SFDVKD. There are 15 residues in the CDR3. Trimming pared 5 bases from V and 5 bases from J, leaving 15 bases between. The CDR3 spells CATSGQGVRNNEQFF. As DNA, the CDR3 is TGTGCCACCAGTGGTCAGGGCGTGCGTAACAATGAGCAGTTCTTC.

V is TRBV6-2 or TRBV6-3 and J is TRBJ2-2; weak D call: TRBD1 (6 bases). The CDR3 is 16 residues long. V was shortened by 4 bases and J by 5 bases, with 17 bases between the two germline ends. The germline CDR1 and CDR2 sequences are MNHEY and SVGEGT. Here the CDR3 DNA reads TGTGCCAGCAGTTGGATCCGGGACACCCGGACCGGGGAGCTGTTTTTT. It specifies CASSWIRDTRTGELFF.